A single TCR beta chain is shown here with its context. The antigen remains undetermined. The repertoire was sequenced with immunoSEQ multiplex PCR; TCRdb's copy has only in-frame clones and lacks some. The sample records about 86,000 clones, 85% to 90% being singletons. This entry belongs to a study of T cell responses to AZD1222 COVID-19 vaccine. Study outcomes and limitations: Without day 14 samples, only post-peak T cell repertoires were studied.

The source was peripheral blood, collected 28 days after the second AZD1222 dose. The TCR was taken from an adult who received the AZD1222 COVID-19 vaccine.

CDR3 coding DNA: TGTGCCAGCAGCATCCGGACAGGGGGCGGGGGCTACACCTTC. Translation: CASSIRTGGGGYTF. The gene calls are TRBV21-1 and TRBJ1-2; the table's D gene call, TRBD1, was not cross checked with the DNA. TRBV21-1 is deemed a pseudogene. The CDR3 spans 14 residues.